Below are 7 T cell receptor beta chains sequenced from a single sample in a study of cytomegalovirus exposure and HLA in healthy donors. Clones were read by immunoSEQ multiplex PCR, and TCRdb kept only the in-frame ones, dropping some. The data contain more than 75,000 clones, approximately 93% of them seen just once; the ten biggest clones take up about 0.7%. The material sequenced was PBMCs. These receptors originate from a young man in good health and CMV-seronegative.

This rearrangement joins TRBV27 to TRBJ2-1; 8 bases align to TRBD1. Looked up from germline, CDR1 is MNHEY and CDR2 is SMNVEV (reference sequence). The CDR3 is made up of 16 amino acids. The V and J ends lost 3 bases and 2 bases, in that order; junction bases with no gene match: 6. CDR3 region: CASSLVSGGPYNEQFF. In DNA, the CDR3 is TGTGCCAGCAGTTTGGTGTCAGGGGGCCCCTACAATGAGCAGTTCTTC.

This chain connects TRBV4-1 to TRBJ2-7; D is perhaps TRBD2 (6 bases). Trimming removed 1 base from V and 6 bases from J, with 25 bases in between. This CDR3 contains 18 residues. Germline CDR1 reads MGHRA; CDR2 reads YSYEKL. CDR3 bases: TGCGCCAGCAGCCAAGGCGCGTGGCGGACCTTGGAGGGATTCGAGCAGTACTTC. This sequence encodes CASSQGAWRTLEGFEQYF.

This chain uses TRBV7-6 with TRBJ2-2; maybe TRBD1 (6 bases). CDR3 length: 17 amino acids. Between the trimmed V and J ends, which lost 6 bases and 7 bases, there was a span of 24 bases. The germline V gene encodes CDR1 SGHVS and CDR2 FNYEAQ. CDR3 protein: CASRLSVGDNVIGELFF. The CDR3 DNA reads TGTGCCAGCAGACTTAGCGTCGGGGACAATGTAATCGGGGAGCTGTTTTTT.

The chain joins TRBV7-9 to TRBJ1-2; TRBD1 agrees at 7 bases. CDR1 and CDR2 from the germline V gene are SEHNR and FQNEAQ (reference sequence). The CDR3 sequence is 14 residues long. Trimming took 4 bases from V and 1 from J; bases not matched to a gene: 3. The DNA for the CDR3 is TGTGCCAGCAGCTGGACAGGTGTTAACTATGGCTACACCTTC. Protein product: CASSWTGVNYGYTF.

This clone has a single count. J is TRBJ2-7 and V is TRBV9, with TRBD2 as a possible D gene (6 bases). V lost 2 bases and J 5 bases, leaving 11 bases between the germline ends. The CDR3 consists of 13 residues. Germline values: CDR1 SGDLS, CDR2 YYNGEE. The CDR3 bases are TGTGCCAGCAGCGTGGGGGGAGACCACGAGCAGTACTTC. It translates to CASSVGGDHEQYF.

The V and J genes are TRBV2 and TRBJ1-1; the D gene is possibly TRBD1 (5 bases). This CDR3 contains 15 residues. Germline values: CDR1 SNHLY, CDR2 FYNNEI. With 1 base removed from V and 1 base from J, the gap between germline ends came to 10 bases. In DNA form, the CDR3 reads TGTGCCAGCAGTGAAGGGAAGACAGAGAACACTGAAGCTTTCTTT. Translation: CASSEGKTENTEAFF.

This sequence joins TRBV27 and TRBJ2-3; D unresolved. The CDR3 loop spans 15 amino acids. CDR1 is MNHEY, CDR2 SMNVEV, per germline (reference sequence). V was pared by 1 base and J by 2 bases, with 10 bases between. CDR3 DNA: TGTGCCAGCAGTTTATTCCGGGTACTCACAGATACGCAGTATTTT. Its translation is CASSLFRVLTDTQYF.